Listed here are 20 T cell receptor beta chains from one sample, sequenced in a study of shared clonotypes between healthy human individuals. The data were produced by immunoSEQ multiplex PCR, yet TCRdb's version contains in-frame clones alone and is incomplete. The sample lists about 490,000 clones, 79% occurring once. Sequenced sample: PBMCs. These receptors originate from a woman in her forties in good health. Some clones in this sample may be carry-over from other donors' samples.

The chain combines TRBV18 with TRBJ1-1; D unclear. Germline V gene sequence: CDR1 KGHSH, CDR2 LQKENI. V lost 2 bases to trimming and J lost 2 bases, with 12 bases between them. The CDR3 has 15 amino acids. CDR3: CASSPSQSFNTEAFF. The DNA for the CDR3 is TGTGCCAGCTCACCAAGTCAGAGTTTTAACACTGAAGCTTTCTTT.

The J gene is TRBJ2-5, the V gene TRBV2, with D unresolved. Between the trimmed V and J ends, which lost 6 bases and 4 bases, there was a span of 3 bases. Per germline, CDR1 SNHLY and CDR2 FYNNEI. This CDR3 has 10 residues. The CDR3 region is CASRRETQYF. The CDR3, as DNA: TGTGCCAGCAGACGAGAGACCCAGTACTTC.

The V call is TRBV2, the J call TRBJ2-1, with 8 bases aligning to TRBD1. Germline assignment: CDR1 SNHLY and CDR2 FYNNEI. Trimming cost V 9 bases and J 2 bases; bases outside gene matches: 6. The CDR3 is made up of 14 amino acids. The CDR3 sequence: CARDRDGAYNEQFF. The CDR3 region has the DNA TGTGCCAGGGACAGGGACGGAGCCTACAATGAGCAGTTCTTC.

The chain is built from TRBV28 and TRBJ2-4, with D possibly being TRBD1 (5 bases). This CDR3 comprises 14 residues. V lost 8 bases and J lost 2, with 13 bases in between. Germline V gives CDR1 MDHEN, CDR2 SYDVKM. The CDR3 DNA reads as TGTGCCAGCGGGCCGACAGTAACCAAAAACATTCAGTACTTC. It encodes CASGPTVTKNIQYF.

This clone was counted a few times. The rearrangement joins TRBV7-9 to TRBJ2-1; 7 nucleotides align to TRBD1. Germline V CDR1 and CDR2: SEHNR, FQNEAQ (reference sequence). This CDR3 has 16 residues. V lost 5 bases to trimming and J lost 3 bases; unmatched junction nucleotides: 10. CDR3 DNA sequence: TGTGCCAGCAGCCGGGACAGAGTATTTAACTACAATGAGCAGTTCTTC. As protein: CASSRDRVFNYNEQFF.

The chain has TRBV6-5 and TRBJ2-7, with D possibly being TRBD2 (7 bases). This CDR3 spans 14 amino acids. The V gene lost 5 bases and the J gene lost 5 bases, with 16 bases spanning the gap. Per the germline V gene, CDR1 is MNHEY and CDR2 is SVGAGI. CDR3 sequence reads: CASSPLGGADEQYF. CDR3 coding DNA: TGTGCCAGCAGTCCCCTGGGGGGGGCCGACGAGCAGTACTTC.

This clone has just a few counts. The chain's CDR3 is CASGTSGYNEQFF. For the CDR3, the DNA is TGCGCCAGCGGGACTAGCGGGTACAATGAGCAGTTCTTC. The genes are TRBV5-1 and TRBJ2-1; 12 bases agree with TRBD2. CDR1 SGHRS and CDR2 YFSETQ come from the germline V gene. The CDR3 loop spans 13 amino acids. Trimming cost V 7 bases and J 4 bases; bases outside gene matches: 0.

Turning to this clone: Other DNA sequences in the same sample also yield this CDR3. The V gene is TRBV2, the J gene TRBJ2-5, with D possibly matching TRBD1 (6 bases). V lost 4 bases and J 5 bases, leaving 8 bases between the germline ends. The CDR3 is 12 residues long. Germline values: CDR1 SNHLY, CDR2 FYNNEI. The CDR3 nucleotides read TGTGCCAGCAGTGGCCAGGGGGAGACCCAGTACTTC. As protein: CASSGQGETQYF.

This clone was detected many times. This chain links TRBV29-1 with TRBJ1-1; D is perhaps TRBD1 (6 bases). Germline CDR1 and CDR2: SQVTM and ANQGSEA. This CDR3 region has 14 residues. V lost 2 bases to trimming and J lost 5 bases, with 15 bases between them. In nucleotides, the CDR3 is TGCAGCGTTGAATTTGGAGAGGGGGGGACTGAAGCTTTCTTT. This gives the protein CSVEFGEGGTEAFF.

The rearrangement links TRBV28 to TRBJ2-7, with 7 bases that match TRBD1. V gave up 3 bases and J gave up 0 bases; unmatched junction bases: 2. Germline assignment: CDR1 MDHEN and CDR2 SYDVKM. There are 14 residues in the CDR3. This chain's CDR3 is CASSFTGVSYEQYF. The CDR3 DNA reads as TGTGCCAGCAGTTTCACAGGGGTCTCCTACGAGCAGTACTTC.

The chain is built from TRBV25-1 and TRBJ1-1; TRBD1 is a possible D gene (6 bases). This CDR3 has 17 residues. CDR1 and CDR2 (germline): MGHDK, SYGVNS. Between the trimmed V and J ends, which lost 4 bases and 1 base, there was a span of 19 bases. The CDR3 coding sequence is TGTGCCAGCAGTGGCCCCTCCCAACAGGGTAGGAACACTGAAGCTTTCTTT. Encoded protein: CASSGPSQQGRNTEAFF.

The chain has TRBV7-2 and TRBJ2-1; a weak D match, TRBD1 (6 bases). The V gene's germline CDR1 is SGHTA and CDR2 FQGNSA. Trimming stripped 1 base from V and 6 bases from J, with 13 bases between. The CDR3 contains 15 residues. The chain's CDR3 is CASSLDRVFINEQFF. CDR3 coding DNA: TGTGCCAGCAGCTTAGACAGGGTGTTTATCAATGAGCAGTTCTTC.

Turning to this clone: The identical CDR3 is also encoded by other nucleotide sequences in the sample. V is TRBV28 and J is TRBJ2-7; D unclear. The CDR3 length is 11 residues. The germline CDR1 and CDR2 sequences are MDHEN and SYDVKM. Between the trimmed V and J ends, which lost 3 bases and 7 bases, there was a span of 7 bases. The CDR3 is CASSLREEQYF. CDR3 nucleotide sequence: TGTGCCAGCAGTTTGCGAGAGGAGCAGTACTTC. Variable domain in full (rest from reference TRBV28 and TRBJ2-7): DVKVTQSSRYLVKRTGEKVFLECVQDMDHENMFWYRQDPGLGLRLIYFSYDVKMKEKGDIPEGYSVSREKKERFSLILESASTNQTSMYLCASSLREEQYFGPGTRLTVT.

The genes are TRBV30 and TRBJ2-3; perhaps TRBD2 as D (6 bases). The V and J ends lost 2 bases and 0 bases respectively, with 12 bases between them. The CDR3 is 15 residues long. Germline V lookup: CDR1 GTSNPN, CDR2 SVGIG (reference sequence). This chain's CDR3 is CAWSRGTPSTDTQYF. The CDR3 region has the DNA TGTGCCTGGAGTCGTGGGACTCCCAGCACAGATACGCAGTATTTT. Drawing the rest from reference TRBV30 and TRBJ2-3, the complete variable domain is SQTIHQWPATLVQPVGSPLSLECTVEGTSNPNLYWYRQAAGRGLQLLFYSVGIGQISSEVPQNLSASRPQDRQFILSSKKLLLSDSGFYLCAWSRGTPSTDTQYFGPGTRLTVL.

The chain links TRBV5-4 to TRBJ2-1; no reliable D call. Germline values: CDR1 SGHNT, CDR2 YYREEE (reference sequence). V shed 0 bases and J shed 6 bases, with 13 bases lying between them. The CDR3 runs 15 residues. The CDR3 region has the DNA TGTGCCAGCAGCTTGGACGCTCCTAGGGTCAATGAGCAGTTCTTC. It encodes CASSLDAPRVNEQFF.

J is TRBJ1-1 and V is TRBV27; 8 bases map to TRBD1. This CDR3 comprises 19 residues. V was clipped by 6 bases and J by 0 bases; unmatched bases: 18. CDR1 and CDR2 from the germline V gene are MNHEY and SMNVEV (reference sequence). CDR3 protein: CASRRWGRGPTEVNTEAFF. CDR3 coding DNA: TGTGCCAGCAGGCGGTGGGGCAGGGGGCCCACTGAAGTGAACACTGAAGCTTTCTTT.

The DNA for the CDR3 is TGTGCCAGCAGCCATTCAGGCACAGATACGCAGTATTTT. It translates to CASSHSGTDTQYF. The chain uses TRBV27 and TRBJ2-3; D not resolved. Per the germline V gene, CDR1 is MNHEY and CDR2 is SMNVEV (reference sequence). The length of the CDR3 is 13 residues. V lost 6 bases and J 1 base, leaving 8 bases between the germline ends.

The chain is built from TRBV20-1 and TRBJ1-2; no firm D call. The CDR3 totals 10 residues. In germline, CDR1 is DFQATT, CDR2 SNEGSKA (reference sequence). V was trimmed by 3 bases and J by 7 bases, leaving 6 bases between them. The CDR3 DNA reads as TGCAGTGCTAGTCAGCTTGGCTACACCTTC. This codes for CSASQLGYTF.

For the CDR3, the DNA is TGTGCCAGCAGCCTCTCAGCGGGAGACTACGAGCAGTACTTC. Residues: CASSLSAGDYEQYF. The chain carries TRBV7-2 and TRBJ2-7; TRBD2 matches 8 bases. In germline, CDR1 is SGHTA, CDR2 FQGNSA. V shed 5 bases, J shed 3 bases, and the junction held 6 bases outside the gene matches. This CDR3 has 14 amino acids.

This clone turned up a few times. The genes are TRBV10-3 and TRBJ2-5, with TRBD1 matching over 7 bases. This CDR3 comprises 14 residues. Germline V gives CDR1 ENHRY, CDR2 SYGVKD. The ends lost 6 bases at V and 4 bases at J; junction bases unmatched: 8. This CDR3 reads CAISDGQVAETQYF. In DNA form, the CDR3 reads TGTGCCATCAGCGACGGACAGGTCGCAGAGACCCAGTACTTC.